Detailed here is one TCR beta chain. Its antigen remains unidentified. There are 17 residues in the CDR3. V lost 4 bases to trimming and J lost 3 bases, with 19 bases between them. The V gene's germline CDR1 is SEHNR and CDR2 FQNEAQ (reference sequence). The sample comes from a study of T cell repertoires in cytomegalovirus infection. At the level of the study: Both CMV infection and a matching HLA type were indicated by public TCR beta signatures. Findings and limits, study-wide: Summed frequency of public TCR beta families distinguished CMV carriers with the relevant HLA. CMV-specific HLA-C-restricted TCR beta clonotypes dominated the ex vivo response.

TCRdb analysed the reads with MiXCR anew, one entry per CDR3 protein. The sample contains more than 400,000 distinct CDR3 sequences, around 27% of which appear only once. Sequenced material: PBMCs. The J gene is TRBJ1-3, the V gene TRBV7-9, with D tentatively TRBD1 (5 bases). The sequence was obtained from a human donor in good health (CMV status not recorded). Some clones in this sample may be carry-over from other donors' samples. CDR3 amino acids: CASSSLPGALGGNTIYF. CDR3 coding DNA: TGTGCCAGCAGCTCCCTCCCCGGGGCCTTGGGTGGAAACACCATATATTTT.